This entry lists 12 T cell receptor beta chains sequenced from one sample in a study of T cell responses to AZD1222 COVID-19 vaccine. Clones were read by immunoSEQ multiplex PCR, and TCRdb kept only the in-frame ones, dropping some. Of more than 100,000 clones in the sample, 75% to 85% were seen once. Here the sequenced sample was peripheral blood, taken 28 days after the second dose of the MenACWY control vaccine. The source of these receptors is an adult who received the MenACWY meningococcal vaccine as a control.

This sequence joins TRBV7-9 and TRBJ2-7; TRBD1 aligns across 7 bases. The germline CDR1 and CDR2 sequences are SEHNR and FQNEAQ (reference sequence). V trimming: 6 bases; J trimming: 8 bases; junction bases outside the gene matches: 7. The CDR3 runs 12 residues. The DNA for the CDR3 is TGTGCCAGCAGATATGGGACAGCCCAGCAGTACTTC. This encodes CASRYGTAQQYF.

The chain links TRBV12-2 to TRBJ2-7; the table's D call TRBD2 went unverified against the DNA. TRBV12-2 is a pseudogene locus. This CDR3 contains 16 residues. Here the CDR3 reads CASRFFPRGVSYEQYV. The CDR3 nucleotides are TGTGCAAGTCGCTTTTTCCCGCGGGGGGTCTCCTACGAGCAGTACGTC.

Written as DNA, the CDR3 is TGTGCCAACGCGTCAACAGGTCCCCCGGGCCCAGATACGCAGTATTTT. Translating it yields CANASTGPPGPDTQYF. The V gene is TRBV21-1, the J gene TRBJ2-3; the D call in the table, TRBD1, was not verified against the DNA. TRBV21-1 is shown as a pseudogene. The CDR3 runs to 16 residues.

V usage is TRBV5-1 and J usage is TRBJ2-3; 10 nucleotides agree with TRBD2. CDR3 length: 16 amino acids. V lost 1 base to trimming and J lost 4 bases; unmatched junction nucleotides: 6. CDR1 is SGHRS, CDR2 YFSETQ, per germline. CDR3 in amino acids: CASSLSPSGSADTQYF. The CDR3 DNA follows: TGCGCCAGCAGCTTGTCTCCTAGCGGGAGTGCAGATACGCAGTATTTT.

Notes on this clone: A junction end diverges from the germline sequence, so it may reflect a read error. The chain joins TRBV5-5 to TRBJ1-1; 9 bases line up with TRBD1. From germline, CDR1 is SGHKS and CDR2 YYEKEE (reference sequence). There are 14 residues in the CDR3. The CDR3 sequence is CASSSKSQGAIMIF. Here the CDR3 DNA reads TGTGCCAGCAGCTCAAAATCACAGGGGGCGATAATGATCTTT.

The chain carries TRBV6-2 or TRBV6-3 and TRBJ1-5; 12 bases are shared with TRBD1. CDR3 length: 16 amino acids. Germline loops: CDR1 MNHEY, CDR2 SVGEGT. J lost 6 bases, V lost 0 bases, and 3 bases had no gene match. Written as DNA, the CDR3 is TGTGCCAGCAGTTACTCGGGACAGGGGGCGAGTCAGCCCCAGCATTTT. It is translated as CASSYSGQGASQPQHF.

The chain carries TRBV24-1 and TRBJ2-1, with D perhaps matching TRBD2 (6 bases). Germline V CDR1 and CDR2: KGHDR, SFDVKD. The CDR3 sequence is 11 residues long. V was clipped by 10 bases and J by 13 bases, with 16 bases between them. For the CDR3, the DNA is TGTGCCACTGGGAGGCTCTCGGCCCAGTTCTTC. This encodes CATGRLSAQFF.

The V call is TRBV29-1, the J call TRBJ2-1, with unresolved D. The CDR3 has 14 amino acids. With 5 bases removed from V and 0 bases from J, the gap between germline ends came to 11 bases. Germline assignment: CDR1 SQVTM and CDR2 ANQGSEA. For the CDR3, the DNA is TGCAGCGTTCGTAACCCGAGCTCCTACAATGAGCAGTTCTTC. Translation: CSVRNPSSYNEQFF.

This rearrangement joins TRBV19 to TRBJ1-3; D is unclear. V was shortened by 5 bases and J by 7 bases, with 12 bases between the two germline ends. Germline V lookup: CDR1 LNHDA, CDR2 SQIVND (reference sequence). The CDR3 covers 13 residues. The CDR3 DNA is TGTGCCAGTAGTTCTGGTTGGAGGAACACCATATATTTT. It encodes CASSSGWRNTIYF. Variable domain in full (rest from reference TRBV19 and TRBJ1-3): DGGITQSPKYLFRKEGQNVTLSCEQNLNHDAMYWYRQDPGQGLRLIYYSQIVNDFQKGDIAEGYSVSREKKESFPLTVTSAQKNPTAFYLCASSSGWRNTIYFGEGSWLTVV.

The chain links TRBV18 to TRBJ1-5, with D possibly TRBD1 on 5 matching bases. Germline values: CDR1 KGHSH, CDR2 LQKENI. The V end lost 2 bases, the J end lost 1 base, and 9 bases lay between the germline ends. There are 15 residues in the CDR3. In DNA, the CDR3 is TGTGCCAGCTCACCAACGGGGGTCAGCAATCAGCCCCAGCATTTT. Translation gives CASSPTGVSNQPQHF.

This chain uses TRBV4-1 with TRBJ2-1; D gene unclear. The CDR3 is 16 amino acids. With 0 bases removed from V and 4 bases from J, the gap between germline ends came to 13 bases. CDR1 is MGHRA and CDR2 is YSYEKL in the germline V gene. The chain's CDR3 is CASSQDWSAGYNEQFF. The DNA for the CDR3 is TGCGCCAGCAGCCAAGATTGGTCGGCTGGATACAATGAGCAGTTCTTC.

The chain carries TRBV18 and TRBJ2-3, with no clear D. V was cut by 2 bases and J by 3 bases, with 15 bases left in between. CDR3 size: 16 residues. Per germline, CDR1 KGHSH and CDR2 LQKENI. CDR3 coding DNA: TGTGCCAGCTCACCAGCCGCGTTGATGGCGACAGATACGCAGTATTTT. It yields the protein CASSPAALMATDTQYF. The full variable domain, in which reference TRBV18 and TRBJ2-3 provide the parts outside the CDR3, is NAGVMQNPRHLVRRRGQEARLRCSPMKGHSHVYWYRQLPEEGLKFMVYLQKENIIDESGMPKERFSAEFPKEGPSILRIQQVVRGDSAAYFCASSPAALMATDTQYFGPGTRLTVL.